These 10 T cell receptor beta chains originate from one sample sequenced in a study of blood T cell repertoires in COVID-19. The table came from immunoSEQ multiplex PCR; TCRdb's copy has only in-frame clones and leaves some out. The sample yields about 81,000 clones, 91% seen once. Sequencing input: peripheral blood. The receptors come from a woman aged 45-65 years in a cohort sampled during active COVID-19.

The chain joins TRBV13 to TRBJ2-7; D gene unclear. The germline gives CDR1 PRHDT, CDR2 FYEKMQ (reference sequence). The CDR3 consists of 16 residues. Trimming removed 2 bases at V and 4 bases at J, with 18 bases between. This CDR3 reads CASSLSPPGRTYEQYF. DNA of the CDR3: TGTGCCAGCAGCTTAAGCCCCCCCGGTCGCACGTACGAGCAGTACTTC.

The rearrangement uses TRBV7-2 and TRBJ2-5; the match to TRBD2 covers 14 bases. With V trimmed by 5 bases and J by 2 bases, 4 bases remained unmatched. The CDR3 loop spans 16 amino acids. CDR1 is SGHTA, CDR2 FQGNSA, per germline. The CDR3 region has the DNA TGTGCCAGCAGCATAGGGACTAGCGGGGGACAAGAGACCCAGTACTTC. Residues: CASSIGTSGGQETQYF.

This clone showed up just once. The DNA of the CDR3 is TGTGCTAGTAACCAGGGGAGCAATCAGCCCCAGCATTTT. As protein: CASNQGSNQPQHF. V is TRBV12-5 and J is TRBJ1-5; possible D gene TRBD1, 6 bases. The CDR3 length is 13 residues. V gave up 8 bases and J gave up 1 base, with 9 bases separating them. In germline, CDR1 is LGHNT, CDR2 FRNRAP. Looking up the rest from reference TRBV12-5 and TRBJ1-5 gives the full variable domain: DARVTQTPRHKVTEMGQEVTMRCQPILGHNTVFWYRQTMMQGLELLAYFRNRAPLDDSGMPKDRFSAEMPDATLATLKIQPSEPRDSAVYFCASNQGSNQPQHFGDGTRLSIL.

The chain links TRBV28 to TRBJ1-2; D uncertain. Trimming cost V 9 bases and J 5 bases, with 13 bases left between them. The CDR3 contains 12 residues. The germline CDR1 and CDR2 sequences are MDHEN and SYDVKM. The CDR3 DNA is TGTGCCAGTACTGCAGACAAGTATGGCTACACCTTC. Residues: CASTADKYGYTF.

The chain couples TRBV5-1 to TRBJ1-2; TRBD1 matches at 8 bases. V lost 2 bases and J lost 4; bases outside the gene matches: 7. Germline V CDR1 and CDR2: SGHRS, YFSETQ. The CDR3 contains 15 residues. CDR3 protein: CASSLPGGAGYGYTF. As DNA, the CDR3 is TGCGCCAGCAGCTTACCAGGGGGCGCGGGCTATGGCTACACCTTC. Based on the CDR3 plus reference TRBV5-1 and TRBJ1-2, the full variable domain is KAGVTQTPRYLIKTRGQQVTLSCSPISGHRSVSWYQQTPGQGLQFLFEYFSETQRNKGNFPGRFSGRQFSNSRSEMNVSTLELGDSALYLCASSLPGGAGYGYTFGSGTRLTVV.

The genes are TRBV18 and TRBJ2-3; possibly TRBD2 for D (5 bases). The germline gives CDR1 KGHSH, CDR2 LQKENI. V lost 8 bases and J lost 2, with 11 bases in between. The CDR3 runs to 13 residues. Here the CDR3 DNA reads TGTGCCAGCGAGGGCACTTTCACAGATACGCAGTATTTT. It yields the protein CASEGTFTDTQYF.

On this clone itself: The germline gene is not matched at one end of the junction; a read error may be the cause. The chain is built from TRBV7-7 and TRBJ2-2, with a possible D match to TRBD2 (6 bases). The length of the CDR3 is 15 residues. Germline V lookup: CDR1 SSHAT, CDR2 FNYEAQ (reference sequence). CDR3 sequence reads: CASSLRLDPSGELFF. In DNA, the CDR3 is TGTGCTAGCAGCCTCAGACTAGATCCCTCCGGGGAGCTGTTTTTT.

This chain joins TRBV7-8 and TRBJ2-7; D is uncertain. The V end was cut by 1 base, the J end by 2 bases, with 18 bases between. The germline gives CDR1 SGHVS, CDR2 FQNEAQ. The CDR3 sequence is 17 residues long. CDR3 nucleotide sequence: TGTGCCAGCAGCTTAGGGGTCGGTGGGCGCCTAACCTACGAGCAGTACTTC. Translation gives CASSLGVGGRLTYEQYF.

The chain combines TRBV3-1 (or the pseudogene TRBV3-2) with TRBJ1-1; no firm D call. The V gene lost 8 bases and the J gene lost 1 base, with 14 bases spanning the gap. The CDR3 length is 14 residues. Germline loops: CDR1 LGHDT, CDR2 YNNKEL (reference sequence). CDR3 bases: TGTGCCAGCGCAAGTTTCGGCGGGAACACTGAAGCTTTCTTT. This sequence encodes CASASFGGNTEAFF.

The genes are TRBV19 and TRBJ2-7, with D unresolved. The germline V gene encodes CDR1 LNHDA and CDR2 SQIVND (reference sequence). The CDR3 covers 14 residues. Trimming took 5 bases from V and 0 from J, leaving 11 bases between them. In DNA, the CDR3 is TGTGCCAGTAGTCCACGACAAGACTCCTACGAGCAGTACTTC. Protein sequence: CASSPRQDSYEQYF.